The clone carrying this TCR beta chain was detected once. The germline CDR1 and CDR2 sequences are SEHNR and FQNEAQ (reference sequence). This CDR3 is 16 amino acids long. The V gene end was trimmed by 5 bases and the J gene end by 1 base; junction bases not matched to a gene: 8. The data originate from a study of regulatory T cells in long-lasting Graves disease. Time point indicated: newly diagnosed GD, antithyroid drugs for less than 3 months. Preparation of the TCR library used RNA extracted from PBMCs. According to the study, TCR beta libraries were built with iRepertoire HTBI primers and CDR3-region Arm-PCR. Using its own MiXCR run on the multiplex PCR reads, TCRdb lists one record per CDR3 protein. The sample has around 250,000 distinct CDR3 sequences; 20% are singletons.

The rearrangement joins TRBV7-9 to TRBJ2-5; 9 bases match TRBD1. Sample: peripheral blood mononuclear cells (PBMCs), taken at new diagnosis, from a patient treated with antithyroid drugs. The sequence derives from a female donor with Graves disease. CDR3 residues: CASSGPGTGPQETQYF. The CDR3 DNA sequence: TGTGCCAGCAGCGGGCCTGGGACAGGGCCCCAAGAGACCCAGTACTTC.